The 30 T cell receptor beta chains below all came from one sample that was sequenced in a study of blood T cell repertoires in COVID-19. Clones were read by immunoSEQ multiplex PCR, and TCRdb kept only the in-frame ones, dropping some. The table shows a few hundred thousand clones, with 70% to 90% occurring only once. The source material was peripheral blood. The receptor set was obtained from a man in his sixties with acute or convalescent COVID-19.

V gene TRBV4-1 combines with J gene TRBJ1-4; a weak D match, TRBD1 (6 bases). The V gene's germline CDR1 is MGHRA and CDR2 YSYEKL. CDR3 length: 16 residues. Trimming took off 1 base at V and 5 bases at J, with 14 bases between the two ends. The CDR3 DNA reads TGCGCCAGCAGCCAAGGTAGAGGACAGAGAAATGAAAAACTGTTTTTT. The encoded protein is CASSQGRGQRNEKLFF.

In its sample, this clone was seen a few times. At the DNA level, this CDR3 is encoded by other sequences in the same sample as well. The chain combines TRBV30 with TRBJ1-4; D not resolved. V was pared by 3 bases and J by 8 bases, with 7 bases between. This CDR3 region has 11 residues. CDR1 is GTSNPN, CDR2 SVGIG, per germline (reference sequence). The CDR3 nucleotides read TGTGCCTGGAGCCCCGGGGAAAAACTGTTTTTT. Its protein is CAWSPGEKLFF.

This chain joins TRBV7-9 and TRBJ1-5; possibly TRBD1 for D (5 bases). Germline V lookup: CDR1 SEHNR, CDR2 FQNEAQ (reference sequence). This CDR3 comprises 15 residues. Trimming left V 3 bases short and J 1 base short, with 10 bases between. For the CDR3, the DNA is TGTGCCAGCAGCTTCGGGGGACTGAGCAATCAGCCCCAGCATTTT. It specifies CASSFGGLSNQPQHF.

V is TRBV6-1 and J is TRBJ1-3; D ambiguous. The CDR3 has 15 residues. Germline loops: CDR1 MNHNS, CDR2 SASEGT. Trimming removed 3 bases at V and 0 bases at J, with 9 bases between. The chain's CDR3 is CASSDDLSSGNTIYF. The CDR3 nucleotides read TGTGCCAGCAGTGACGATCTAAGCTCTGGAAACACCATATATTTT.

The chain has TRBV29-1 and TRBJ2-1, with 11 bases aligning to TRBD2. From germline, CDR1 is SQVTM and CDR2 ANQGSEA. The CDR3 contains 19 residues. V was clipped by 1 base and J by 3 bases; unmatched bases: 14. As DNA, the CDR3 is TGCAGCGTTGAAGGTCCGCGACTAGCGGGAACCCCGTACTACAATGAGCAGTTCTTC. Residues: CSVEGPRLAGTPYYNEQFF.

Here the CDR3 DNA reads TGCGCCAGCAGCCAAGGAGTAGAGGGAGATACGCAGTATTTT. It yields the protein CASSQGVEGDTQYF. V and J are TRBV4-3 and TRBJ2-3; D may be TRBD2 (5 bases). This CDR3 has 14 residues. CDR1 is LGHNA, CDR2 YSLEER, per germline. The V gene lost 1 base and the J gene lost 5 bases, with 10 bases spanning the gap.

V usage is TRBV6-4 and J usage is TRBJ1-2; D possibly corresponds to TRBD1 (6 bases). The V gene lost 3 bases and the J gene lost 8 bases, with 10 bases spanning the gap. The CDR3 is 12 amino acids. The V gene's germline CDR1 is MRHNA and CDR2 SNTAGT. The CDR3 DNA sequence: TGTGCCAGCAGTGAACAGGGTCGGGGCTACACCTTC. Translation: CASSEQGRGYTF.

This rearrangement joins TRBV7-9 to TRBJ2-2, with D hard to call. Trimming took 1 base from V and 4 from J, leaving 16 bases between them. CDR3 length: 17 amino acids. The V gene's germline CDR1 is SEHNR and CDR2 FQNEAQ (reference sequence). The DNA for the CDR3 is TGTGCCAGCAGCTTAGAGCCCTTAATGACGGGCACCGGGGAGCTGTTTTTT. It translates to CASSLEPLMTGTGELFF.

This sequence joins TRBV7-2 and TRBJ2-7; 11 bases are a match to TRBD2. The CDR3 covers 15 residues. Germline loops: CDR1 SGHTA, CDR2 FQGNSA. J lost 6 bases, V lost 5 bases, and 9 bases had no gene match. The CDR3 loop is CASSPLAGGSSEQYF. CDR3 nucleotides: TGTGCCAGCAGCCCCCTAGCGGGAGGTTCGAGCGAGCAGTACTTC. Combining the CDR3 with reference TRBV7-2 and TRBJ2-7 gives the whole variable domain GAGVSQSPSNKVTEKGKDVELRCDPISGHTALYWYRQSLGQGLEFLIYFQGNSAPDKSGLPSDRFSAERTGGSVSTLTIQRTQQEDSAVYLCASSPLAGGSSEQYFGPGTRLTVT.

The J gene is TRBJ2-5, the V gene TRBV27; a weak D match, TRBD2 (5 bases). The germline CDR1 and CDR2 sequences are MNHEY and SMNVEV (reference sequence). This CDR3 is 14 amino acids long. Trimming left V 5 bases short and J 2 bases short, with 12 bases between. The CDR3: CASSPAGIQETQYF. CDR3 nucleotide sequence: TGTGCCAGCAGTCCCGCCGGGATACAAGAGACCCAGTACTTC.

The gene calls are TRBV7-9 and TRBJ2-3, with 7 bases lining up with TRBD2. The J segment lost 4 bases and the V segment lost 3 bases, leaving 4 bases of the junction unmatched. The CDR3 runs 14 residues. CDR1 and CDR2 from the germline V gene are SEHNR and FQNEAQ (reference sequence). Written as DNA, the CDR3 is TGTGCCAGCAGCTTTGCGGGAGTCTCAGATACGCAGTATTTT. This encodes CASSFAGVSDTQYF. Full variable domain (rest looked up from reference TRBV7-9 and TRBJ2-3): DTGVSQNPRHKITKRGQNVTFRCDPISEHNRLYWYRQTLGQGPEFLTYFQNEAQLEKSRLLSDRFSAERPKGSFSTLEIQRTEQGDSAMYLCASSFAGVSDTQYFGPGTRLTVL.

CDR3 coding DNA: TGTGCCAGCAGCTTAGACAGGACCTTCTCTGGAAACACCATATATTTT. The encoded protein is CASSLDRTFSGNTIYF. This rearrangement joins TRBV7-2 to TRBJ1-3; a possible D gene is TRBD1 (5 bases). The germline CDR1 and CDR2 sequences are SGHTA and FQGNSA. Trimming pared 1 base from V and 0 bases from J, leaving 10 bases between. This CDR3 has 16 amino acids.

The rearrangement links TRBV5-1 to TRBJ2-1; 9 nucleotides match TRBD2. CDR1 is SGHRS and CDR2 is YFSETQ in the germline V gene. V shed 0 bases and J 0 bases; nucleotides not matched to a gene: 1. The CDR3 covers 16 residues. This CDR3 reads CASSLGSGSSYNEQFF. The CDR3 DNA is TGCGCCAGCAGCTTGGGTAGCGGGAGCTCCTACAATGAGCAGTTCTTC.

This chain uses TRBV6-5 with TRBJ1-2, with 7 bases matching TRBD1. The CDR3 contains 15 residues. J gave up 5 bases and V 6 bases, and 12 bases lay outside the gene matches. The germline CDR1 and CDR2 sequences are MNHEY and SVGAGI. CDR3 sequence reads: CASRISSGTDYGYTF. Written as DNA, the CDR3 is TGTGCCAGCAGAATATCATCCGGGACAGATTATGGCTACACCTTC.

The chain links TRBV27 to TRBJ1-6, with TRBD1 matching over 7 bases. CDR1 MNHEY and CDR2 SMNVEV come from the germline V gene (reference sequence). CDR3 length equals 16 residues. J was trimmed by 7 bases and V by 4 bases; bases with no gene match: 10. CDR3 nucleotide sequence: TGTGCCAGCAGTTCACGAGGGACAGCCCCAAATTCACCCCTCCACTTT. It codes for CASSSRGTAPNSPLHF.

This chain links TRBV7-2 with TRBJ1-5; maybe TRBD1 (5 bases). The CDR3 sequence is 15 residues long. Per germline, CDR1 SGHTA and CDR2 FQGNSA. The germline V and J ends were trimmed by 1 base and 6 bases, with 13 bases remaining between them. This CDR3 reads CASSLGRDPGQPQHF. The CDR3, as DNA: TGTGCCAGCAGCTTAGGGCGGGACCCAGGTCAGCCCCAGCATTTT.

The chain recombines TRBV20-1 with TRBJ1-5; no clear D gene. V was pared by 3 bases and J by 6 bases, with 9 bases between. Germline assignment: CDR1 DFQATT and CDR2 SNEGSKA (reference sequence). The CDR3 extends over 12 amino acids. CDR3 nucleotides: TGCAGTGCTAGTGATAGAGGTCAGCCCCAGCATTTT. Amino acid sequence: CSASDRGQPQHF.

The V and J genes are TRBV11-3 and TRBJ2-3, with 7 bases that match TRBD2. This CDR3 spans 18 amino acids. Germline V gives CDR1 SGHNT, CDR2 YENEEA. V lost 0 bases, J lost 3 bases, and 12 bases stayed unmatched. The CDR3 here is CASSLDARLAGLTDTQYF. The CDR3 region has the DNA TGTGCCAGCAGCTTAGATGCCCGATTAGCGGGTCTAACAGATACGCAGTATTTT.

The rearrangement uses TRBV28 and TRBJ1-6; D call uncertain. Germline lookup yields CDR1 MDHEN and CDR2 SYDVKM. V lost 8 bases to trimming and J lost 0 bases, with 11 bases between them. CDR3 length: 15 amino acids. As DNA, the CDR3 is TGTGCCAGCGGTAGCGGCAACTCCTATAATTCACCCCTCCACTTT. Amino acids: CASGSGNSYNSPLHF.

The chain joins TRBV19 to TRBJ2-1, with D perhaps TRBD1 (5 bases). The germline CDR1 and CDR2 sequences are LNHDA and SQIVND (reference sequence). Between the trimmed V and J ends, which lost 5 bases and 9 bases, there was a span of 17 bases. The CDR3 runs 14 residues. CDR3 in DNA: TGTGCCAGTAGTTCGGGCAGGGCATCAGGTGAGCAGTTCTTC. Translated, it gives CASSSGRASGEQFF.

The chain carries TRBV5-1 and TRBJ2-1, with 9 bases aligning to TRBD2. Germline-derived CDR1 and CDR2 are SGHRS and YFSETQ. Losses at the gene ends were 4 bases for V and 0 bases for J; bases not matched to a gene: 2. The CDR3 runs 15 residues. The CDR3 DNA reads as TGCGCCAGCAGCGATAGCGGGAGCTCCTACAATGAGCAGTTCTTC. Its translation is CASSDSGSSYNEQFF.

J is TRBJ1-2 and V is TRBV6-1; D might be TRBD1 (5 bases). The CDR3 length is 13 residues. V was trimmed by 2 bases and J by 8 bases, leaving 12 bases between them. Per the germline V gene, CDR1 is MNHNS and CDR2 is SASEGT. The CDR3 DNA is TGTGCCAGCAGTGAAAGAGGGAGGGACGGCTACACCTTC. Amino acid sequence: CASSERGRDGYTF.

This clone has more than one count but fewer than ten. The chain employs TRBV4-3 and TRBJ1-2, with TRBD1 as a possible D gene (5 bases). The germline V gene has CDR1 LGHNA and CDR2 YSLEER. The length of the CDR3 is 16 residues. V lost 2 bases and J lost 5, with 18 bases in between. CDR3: CASSQLRGGHGYGYTF. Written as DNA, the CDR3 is TGCGCCAGCAGCCAACTAAGGGGAGGGCACGGGTATGGCTACACCTTC.

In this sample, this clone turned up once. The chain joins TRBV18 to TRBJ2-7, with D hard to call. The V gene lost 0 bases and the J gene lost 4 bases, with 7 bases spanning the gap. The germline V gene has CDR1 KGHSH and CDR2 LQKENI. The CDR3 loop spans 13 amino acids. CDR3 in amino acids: CASSPPVLYEQYF. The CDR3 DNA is TGTGCCAGCTCACCACCCGTTCTATACGAGCAGTACTTC.

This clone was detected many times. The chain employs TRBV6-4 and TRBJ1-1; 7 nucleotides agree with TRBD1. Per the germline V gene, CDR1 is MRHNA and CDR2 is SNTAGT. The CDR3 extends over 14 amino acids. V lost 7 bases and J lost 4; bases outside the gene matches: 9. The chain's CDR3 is CASTETQGSTEAFF. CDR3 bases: TGTGCCAGCACGGAAACACAGGGGAGCACTGAAGCTTTCTTT.

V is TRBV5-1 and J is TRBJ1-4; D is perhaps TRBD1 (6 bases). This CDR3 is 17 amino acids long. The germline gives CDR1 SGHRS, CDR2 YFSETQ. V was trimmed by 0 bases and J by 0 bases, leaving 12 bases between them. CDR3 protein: CASSLGGLGTTNEKLFF. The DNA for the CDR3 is TGCGCCAGCAGCTTGGGGGGGCTGGGGACAACTAATGAAAAACTGTTTTTT.

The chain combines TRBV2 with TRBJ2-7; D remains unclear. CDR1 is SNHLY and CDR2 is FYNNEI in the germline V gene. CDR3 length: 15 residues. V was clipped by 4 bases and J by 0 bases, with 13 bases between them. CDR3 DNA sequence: TGTGCCAGCAGTGGTTCAGGCGCAAGCTCCTACGAGCAGTACTTC. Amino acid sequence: CASSGSGASSYEQYF.

Written as DNA, the CDR3 is TGTGCCAGCAGCACTGGACCTTCAGCGGGAAATCAGCCCCAGCATTTT. Amino acid sequence: CASSTGPSAGNQPQHF. The chain couples TRBV5-5 to TRBJ1-5; D gene ambiguous. Germline loops: CDR1 SGHKS, CDR2 YYEKEE (reference sequence). V was cut by 4 bases and J by 4 bases, with 18 bases left in between. The CDR3 contains 16 residues.

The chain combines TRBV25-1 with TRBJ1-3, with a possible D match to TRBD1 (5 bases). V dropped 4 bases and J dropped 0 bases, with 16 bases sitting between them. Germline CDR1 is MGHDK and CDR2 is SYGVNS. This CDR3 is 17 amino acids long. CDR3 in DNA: TGTGCCAGCAGTGGGTTCACCAGGGCGAGCTCTGGAAACACCATATATTTT. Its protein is CASSGFTRASSGNTIYF.

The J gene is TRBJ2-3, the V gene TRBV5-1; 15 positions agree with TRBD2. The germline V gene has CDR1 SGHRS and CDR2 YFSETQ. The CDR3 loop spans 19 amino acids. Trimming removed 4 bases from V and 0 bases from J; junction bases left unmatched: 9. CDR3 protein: CASSPSGLAGGRSTDTQYF. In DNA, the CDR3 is TGCGCCAGCAGCCCCTCTGGACTAGCGGGAGGGCGGAGCACAGATACGCAGTATTTT.